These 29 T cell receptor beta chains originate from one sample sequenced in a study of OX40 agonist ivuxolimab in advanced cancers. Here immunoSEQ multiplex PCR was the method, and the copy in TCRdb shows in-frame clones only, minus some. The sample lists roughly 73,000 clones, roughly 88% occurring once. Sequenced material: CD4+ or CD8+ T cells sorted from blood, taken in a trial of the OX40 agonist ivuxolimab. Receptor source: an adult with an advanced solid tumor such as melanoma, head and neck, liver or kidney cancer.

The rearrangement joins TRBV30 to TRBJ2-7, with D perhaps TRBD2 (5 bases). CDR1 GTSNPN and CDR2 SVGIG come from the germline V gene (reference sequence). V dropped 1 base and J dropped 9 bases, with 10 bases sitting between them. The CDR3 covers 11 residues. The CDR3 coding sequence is TGTGCCTGGAGTGCCGGGGAAAGGCAGTACTTC. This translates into CAWSAGERQYF.

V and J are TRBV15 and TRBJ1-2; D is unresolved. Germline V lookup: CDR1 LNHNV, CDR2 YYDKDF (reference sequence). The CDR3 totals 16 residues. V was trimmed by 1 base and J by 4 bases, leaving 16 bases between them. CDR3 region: CATSRVRDTPTYGYTF. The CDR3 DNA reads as TGTGCCACCAGCAGAGTTCGCGACACTCCGACCTATGGCTACACCTTC.

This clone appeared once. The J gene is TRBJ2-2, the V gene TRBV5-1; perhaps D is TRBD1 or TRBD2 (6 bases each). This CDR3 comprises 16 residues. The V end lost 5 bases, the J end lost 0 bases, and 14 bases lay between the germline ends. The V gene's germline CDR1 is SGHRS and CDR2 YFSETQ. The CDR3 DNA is TGCGCCAGCAGAGAGGGGGGCGGGGCGAACACCGGGGAGCTGTTTTTT. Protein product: CASREGGGANTGELFF.

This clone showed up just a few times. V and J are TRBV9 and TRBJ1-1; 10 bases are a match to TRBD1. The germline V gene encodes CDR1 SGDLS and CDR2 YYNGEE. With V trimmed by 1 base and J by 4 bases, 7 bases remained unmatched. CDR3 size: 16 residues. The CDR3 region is CASSVLGTGDSTEAFF. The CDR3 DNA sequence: TGTGCCAGCAGCGTACTGGGGACAGGGGACAGCACTGAAGCTTTCTTT.

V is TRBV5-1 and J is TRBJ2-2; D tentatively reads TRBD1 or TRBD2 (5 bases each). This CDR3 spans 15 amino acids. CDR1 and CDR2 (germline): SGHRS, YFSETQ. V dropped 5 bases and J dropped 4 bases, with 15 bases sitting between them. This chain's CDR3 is CASSSRGRVTGELFF. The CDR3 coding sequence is TGCGCCAGCAGTTCTCGGGGCCGGGTCACCGGGGAGCTGTTTTTT.

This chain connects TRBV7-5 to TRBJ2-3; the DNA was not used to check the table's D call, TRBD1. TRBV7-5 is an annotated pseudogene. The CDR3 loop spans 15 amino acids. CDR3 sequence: CARSRQGLLGDTQYF. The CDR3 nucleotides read TGTGCCAGAAGCCGACAGGGGTTACTTGGAGATACGCAGTATTTT.

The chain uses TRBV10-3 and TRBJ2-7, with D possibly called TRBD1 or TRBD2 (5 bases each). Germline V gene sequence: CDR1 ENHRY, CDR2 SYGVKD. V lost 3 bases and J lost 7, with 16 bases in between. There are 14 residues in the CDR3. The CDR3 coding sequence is TGTGCCATCAGTGAAAGGGACCTCCGTGGGGAGCAGTACTTC. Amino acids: CAISERDLRGEQYF.

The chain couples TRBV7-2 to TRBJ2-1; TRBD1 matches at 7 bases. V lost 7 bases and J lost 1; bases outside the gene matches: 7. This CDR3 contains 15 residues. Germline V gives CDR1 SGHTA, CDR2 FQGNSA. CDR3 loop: CASKTGRGSYNEQFF. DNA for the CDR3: TGTGCCAGCAAGACTGGCAGGGGGTCCTACAATGAGCAGTTCTTC.

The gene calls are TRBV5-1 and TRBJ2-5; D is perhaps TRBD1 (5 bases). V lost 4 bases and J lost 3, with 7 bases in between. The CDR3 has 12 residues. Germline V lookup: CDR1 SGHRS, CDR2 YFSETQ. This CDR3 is CASSGAEETQYF. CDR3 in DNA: TGCGCCAGCAGCGGGGCGGAAGAGACCCAGTACTTC.

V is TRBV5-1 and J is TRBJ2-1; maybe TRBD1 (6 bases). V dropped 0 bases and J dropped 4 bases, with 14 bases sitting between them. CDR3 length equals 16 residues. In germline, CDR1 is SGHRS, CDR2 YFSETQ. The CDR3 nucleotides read TGCGCCAGCAGCTTGGCCCGACAGGCCGCGTACAATGAGCAGTTCTTC. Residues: CASSLARQAAYNEQFF.

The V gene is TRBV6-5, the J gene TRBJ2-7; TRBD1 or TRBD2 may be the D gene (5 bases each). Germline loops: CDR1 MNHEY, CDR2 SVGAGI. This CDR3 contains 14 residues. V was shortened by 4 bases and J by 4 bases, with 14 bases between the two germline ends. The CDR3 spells CASSSAGTVYEQYF. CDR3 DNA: TGTGCCAGCAGTTCGGCCGGGACGGTGTACGAGCAGTACTTC.

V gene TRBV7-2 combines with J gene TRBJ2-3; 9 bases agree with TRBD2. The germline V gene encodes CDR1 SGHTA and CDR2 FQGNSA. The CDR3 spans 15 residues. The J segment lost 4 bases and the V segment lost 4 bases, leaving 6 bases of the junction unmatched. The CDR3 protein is CASSSSGMSADTQYF. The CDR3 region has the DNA TGTGCCAGCAGCTCTAGCGGGATGAGCGCAGATACGCAGTATTTT.

The CDR3 here is CASSQGTVSDGYTF. DNA of the CDR3: TGCGCCAGCAGCCAAGGGACAGTAAGCGATGGCTACACCTTC. J is TRBJ1-2 and V is TRBV4-1; the D gene is possibly TRBD1 (6 bases). V gave up 1 base and J gave up 6 bases, with 12 bases separating them. Germline loops: CDR1 MGHRA, CDR2 YSYEKL. The CDR3 consists of 14 residues.

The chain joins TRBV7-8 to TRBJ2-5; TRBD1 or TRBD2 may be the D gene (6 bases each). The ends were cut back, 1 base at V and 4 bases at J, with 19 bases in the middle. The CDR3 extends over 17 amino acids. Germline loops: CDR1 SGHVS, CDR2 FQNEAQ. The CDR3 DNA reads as TGTGCCAGCAGCTTAGGGGGGGCAGGGACGAAGGGAGAGACCCAGTACTTC. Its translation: CASSLGGAGTKGETQYF. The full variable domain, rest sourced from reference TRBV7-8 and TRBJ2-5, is GAGVSQSPRYKVAKRGQDVALRCDPISGHVSLFWYQQALGQGPEFLTYFQNEAQLDKSGLPSDRFFAERPEGSVSTLKIQRTQQEDSAVYLCASSLGGAGTKGETQYFGPGTRLLVL.

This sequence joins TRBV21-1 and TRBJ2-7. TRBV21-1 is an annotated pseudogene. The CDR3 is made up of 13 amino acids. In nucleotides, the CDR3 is TGTGCCAGCCGGGACGGCCGCTCCTACGAGCAGTACTTC. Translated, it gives CASRDGRSYEQYF.

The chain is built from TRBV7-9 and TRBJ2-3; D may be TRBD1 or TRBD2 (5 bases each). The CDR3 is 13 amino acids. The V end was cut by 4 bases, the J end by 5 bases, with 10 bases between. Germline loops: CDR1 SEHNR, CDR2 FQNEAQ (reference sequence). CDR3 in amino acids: CASSWDERDTQYF. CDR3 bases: TGTGCCAGCAGCTGGGACGAAAGAGATACGCAGTATTTT.

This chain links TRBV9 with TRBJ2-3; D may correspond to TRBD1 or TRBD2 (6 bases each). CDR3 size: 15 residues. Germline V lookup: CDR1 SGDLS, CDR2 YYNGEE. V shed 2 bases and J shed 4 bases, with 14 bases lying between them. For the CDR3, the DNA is TGTGCCAGCAGCGTCTCACCGGGGGCATCAGATACGCAGTATTTT. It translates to CASSVSPGASDTQYF.

The CDR3 nucleotides are TGTGCCAGCAGAGACAGGGCGTACCAAGAGACCCAGTACTTC. Protein product: CASRDRAYQETQYF. The rearrangement joins TRBV2 to TRBJ2-5, with 7 bases fitting TRBD1. The CDR3 runs 14 residues. Germline lookup yields CDR1 SNHLY and CDR2 FYNNEI. V lost 6 bases and J lost 0; bases outside the gene matches: 4.

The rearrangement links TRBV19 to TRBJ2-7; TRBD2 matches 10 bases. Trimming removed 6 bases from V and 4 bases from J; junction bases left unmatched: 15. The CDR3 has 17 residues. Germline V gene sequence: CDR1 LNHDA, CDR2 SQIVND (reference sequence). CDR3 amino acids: CASSPAGLAGVGYEQYF. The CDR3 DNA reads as TGTGCCAGTAGCCCGGCGGGGCTAGCGGGAGTCGGGTACGAGCAGTACTTC.

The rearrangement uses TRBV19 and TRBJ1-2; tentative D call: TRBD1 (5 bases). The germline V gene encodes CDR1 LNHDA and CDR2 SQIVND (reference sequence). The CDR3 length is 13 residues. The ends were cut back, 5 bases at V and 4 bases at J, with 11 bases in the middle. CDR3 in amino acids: CASSLRQSYGYTF. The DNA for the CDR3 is TGTGCCAGTAGTCTCCGACAGTCCTATGGCTACACCTTC.

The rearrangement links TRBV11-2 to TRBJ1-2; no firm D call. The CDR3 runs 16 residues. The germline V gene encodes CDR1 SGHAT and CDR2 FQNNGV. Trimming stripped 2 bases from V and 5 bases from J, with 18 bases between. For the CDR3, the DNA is TGTGCCAGCAGCTTAAAAGCGACGGGCGGAGCTTATGGCTACACCTTC. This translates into CASSLKATGGAYGYTF.

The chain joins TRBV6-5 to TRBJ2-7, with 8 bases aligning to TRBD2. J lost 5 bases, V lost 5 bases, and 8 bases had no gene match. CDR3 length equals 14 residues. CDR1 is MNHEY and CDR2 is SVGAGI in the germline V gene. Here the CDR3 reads CASSDRGGADEQYF. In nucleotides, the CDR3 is TGTGCCAGCAGTGACCGGGGGGGGGCGGACGAGCAGTACTTC.

The CDR3 loop is CASSLESNQPQHF. CDR3 sequence (DNA): TGTGCCAGCAGCTTAGAAAGCAATCAGCCCCAGCATTTT. The rearrangement uses TRBV7-9 and TRBJ1-5, with unresolved D. Deletions cut 1 base from V and 1 base from J, with 2 bases between. The CDR3 loop spans 13 amino acids. Germline CDR1 is SEHNR and CDR2 is FQNEAQ (reference sequence). Together with reference TRBV7-9 and TRBJ1-5, the CDR3 gives the full variable domain: DTGVSQNPRHKITKRGQNVTFRCDPISEHNRLYWYRQTLGQGPEFLTYFQNEAQLEKSRLLSDRFSAERPKGSFSTLEIQRTEQGDSAMYLCASSLESNQPQHFGDGTRLSIL.

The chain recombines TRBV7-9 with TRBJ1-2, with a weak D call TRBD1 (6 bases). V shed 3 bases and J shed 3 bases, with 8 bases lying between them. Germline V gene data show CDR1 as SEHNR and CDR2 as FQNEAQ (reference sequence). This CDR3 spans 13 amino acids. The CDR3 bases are TGTGCCAGCAGCTTTCAGGGGTACTATGGCTACACCTTC. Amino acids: CASSFQGYYGYTF.

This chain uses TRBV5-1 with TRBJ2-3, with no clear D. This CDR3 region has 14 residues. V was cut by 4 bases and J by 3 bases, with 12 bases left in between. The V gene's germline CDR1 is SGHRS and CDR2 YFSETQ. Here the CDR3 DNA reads TGCGCCAGCAGCCCCCCCGTGGGAACAGATACGCAGTATTTT. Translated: CASSPPVGTDTQYF.

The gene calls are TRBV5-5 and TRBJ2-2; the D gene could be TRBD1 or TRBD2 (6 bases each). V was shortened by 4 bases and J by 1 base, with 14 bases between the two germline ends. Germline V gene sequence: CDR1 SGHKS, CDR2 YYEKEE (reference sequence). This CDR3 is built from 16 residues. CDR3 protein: CASSRTGARNTGELFF. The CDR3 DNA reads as TGTGCCAGCAGCCGGACGGGGGCACGGAACACCGGGGAGCTGTTTTTT. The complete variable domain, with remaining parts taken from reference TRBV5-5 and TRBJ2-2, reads DAGVTQSPTHLIKTRGQQVTLRCSPISGHKSVSWYQQVLGQGPQFIFQYYEKEERGRGNFPDRFSARQFPNYSSELNVNALLLGDSALYLCASSRTGARNTGELFFGEGSRLTVL.

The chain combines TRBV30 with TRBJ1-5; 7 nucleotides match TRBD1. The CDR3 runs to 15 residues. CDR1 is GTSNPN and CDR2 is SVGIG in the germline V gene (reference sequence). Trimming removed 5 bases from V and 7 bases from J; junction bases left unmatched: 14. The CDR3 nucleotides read TGTGCCTGGGCGGAGGACCAGGGGGGGAAGCAGCCCCAGCATTTT. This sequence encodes CAWAEDQGGKQPQHF.

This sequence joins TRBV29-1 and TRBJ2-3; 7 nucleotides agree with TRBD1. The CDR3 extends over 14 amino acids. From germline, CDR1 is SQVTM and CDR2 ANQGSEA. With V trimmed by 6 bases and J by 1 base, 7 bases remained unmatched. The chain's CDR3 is CSVTYRGGTDTQYF. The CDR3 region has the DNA TGCAGCGTAACCTACAGGGGAGGCACAGATACGCAGTATTTT.

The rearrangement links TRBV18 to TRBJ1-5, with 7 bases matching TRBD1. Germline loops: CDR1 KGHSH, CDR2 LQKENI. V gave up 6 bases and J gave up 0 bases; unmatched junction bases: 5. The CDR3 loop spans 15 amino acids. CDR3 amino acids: CASSETGPSNQPQHF. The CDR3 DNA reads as TGTGCCAGCTCGGAGACAGGGCCTAGCAATCAGCCCCAGCATTTT.